One and the same sample provided the 23 T cell receptor beta chains below, sequenced in a study of shared clonotypes between healthy human individuals. The table came from immunoSEQ multiplex PCR; TCRdb's copy has only in-frame clones and leaves some out. The sample contains under 2,500,000 clones, under 97% of which appear only once. Sequenced sample: naive CD4+ T cells sorted from blood. The subset was: CD45RA+ positively selected. Receptor source: a man in his late teens or twenties in good health.

A word on this clone: Other DNA sequences within the sample encode an identical CDR3. The genes are TRBV18 and TRBJ2-7; TRBD1 aligns across 9 bases. The trim removed 5 bases at V and 2 bases at J, leaving 1 base unmatched. The CDR3 runs to 13 residues. Germline values: CDR1 KGHSH, CDR2 LQKENI. Here the CDR3 reads CASSRDRAYEQYF. CDR3 sequence (DNA): TGTGCCAGCTCAAGGGACAGGGCCTACGAGCAGTACTTC.

The chain links TRBV28 to TRBJ1-2; 7 nucleotides line up with TRBD1. CDR1 is MDHEN, CDR2 SYDVKM, per germline. The CDR3 runs 13 residues. The J segment lost 8 bases and the V segment lost 3 bases, leaving 6 bases of the junction unmatched. The CDR3 spells CASSFSDRVGYTF. The CDR3 DNA sequence: TGTGCCAGCAGTTTCTCCGACAGGGTAGGCTACACCTTC.

This sequence joins TRBV28 and TRBJ1-1; D may be TRBD1 (5 bases). CDR3 length equals 13 residues. The V gene lost 4 bases and the J gene lost 5 bases, with 11 bases spanning the gap. CDR1 and CDR2 from the germline V gene are MDHEN and SYDVKM. CDR3 sequence: CASSSNGGTEAFF. The CDR3 nucleotides read TGTGCCAGCAGTTCAAACGGGGGGACTGAAGCTTTCTTT.

J is TRBJ1-1 and V is TRBV4-2, with TRBD1 as a possible D gene (5 bases). From germline, CDR1 is LGHNA and CDR2 YNFKEQ. This CDR3 spans 16 amino acids. The V gene lost 1 base and the J gene lost 5 bases, with 17 bases spanning the gap. CDR3: CASSQVYDRFGTEAFF. CDR3 DNA sequence: TGTGCCAGCAGCCAAGTATATGACAGATTTGGGACTGAAGCTTTCTTT.

The V gene is TRBV7-2, the J gene TRBJ2-7; TRBD1 aligns across 9 bases. The J segment lost 6 bases and the V segment lost 0 bases, leaving 6 bases of the junction unmatched. The CDR3 covers 15 residues. The germline CDR1 and CDR2 sequences are SGHTA and FQGNSA. The CDR3 nucleotides are TGTGCCAGCAGCTTAGCTCTGGGACAGGGCAGCGAGCAGTACTTC. Protein sequence: CASSLALGQGSEQYF.

The V gene is TRBV2, the J gene TRBJ2-7; possibly TRBD1 or TRBD2 for D (6 bases each). The germline gives CDR1 SNHLY, CDR2 FYNNEI. The CDR3 is 14 residues long. V gave up 11 bases and J gave up 10 bases, with 27 bases separating them. DNA of the CDR3: TGTGCCCTCACCCCGGGGGCCGATTCTCTGCCTCAGTACTTC. Translating it yields CALTPGADSLPQYF. The full variable domain, with the rest looked up from reference TRBV2 and TRBJ2-7, is EPEVTQTPSHQVTQMGQEVILRCVPISNHLYFYWYRQILGQKVEFLVSFYNNEISEKSEIFDDQFSVERPDGSNFTLKIRSTKLEDSAMYFCALTPGADSLPQYFGPGTRLTVT.

The rearrangement links TRBV18 to TRBJ2-2; 9 nucleotides line up with TRBD1. Germline trimming cut 3 bases from V and 7 bases from J; bases unmatched to any gene: 6. CDR1 is KGHSH and CDR2 is LQKENI in the germline V gene. This CDR3 spans 15 amino acids. The CDR3 nucleotides read TGTGCCAGCTCACCCCCGGGACAGGGAGTCGGGGAGCTGTTTTTT. It yields the protein CASSPPGQGVGELFF.

The rearrangement uses TRBV28 and TRBJ2-1, with D possibly TRBD1 on 5 matching bases. This CDR3 has 15 residues. The germline V gene encodes CDR1 MDHEN and CDR2 SYDVKM. V was pared by 7 bases and J by 4 bases, with 17 bases between. The CDR3 nucleotides read TGTGCCAGCACCCAGTCGGCAGGGTCATACAATGAGCAGTTCTTC. Protein: CASTQSAGSYNEQFF. The full variable domain, with the rest looked up from reference TRBV28 and TRBJ2-1, is DVKVTQSSRYLVKRTGEKVFLECVQDMDHENMFWYRQDPGLGLRLIYFSYDVKMKEKGDIPEGYSVSREKKERFSLILESASTNQTSMYLCASTQSAGSYNEQFFGPGTRLTVL.

This CDR3 reads CASSLSYRWPPYGYTF. The CDR3 DNA sequence: TGTGCCAGCAGCTTATCTTACAGGTGGCCCCCTTACGGCTACACCTTC. The chain recombines TRBV7-9 with TRBJ1-2; D perhaps matches TRBD1 (5 bases). This CDR3 comprises 16 residues. CDR1 and CDR2 (germline): SEHNR, FQNEAQ (reference sequence). V was trimmed by 2 bases and J by 8 bases, leaving 21 bases between them.

This clone was detected a few times. This rearrangement joins TRBV6-5 to TRBJ1-6; D is unresolved. Germline V gene sequence: CDR1 MNHEY, CDR2 SVGAGI. The CDR3 consists of 15 residues. Trimming took off 4 bases at V and 9 bases at J, with 16 bases between the two ends. The CDR3 nucleotides are TGTGCCAGCAGTTCACGACCATCCCATGGTTCACCCCTCCACTTT. It codes for CASSSRPSHGSPLHF.

The chain joins TRBV18 to TRBJ1-6; TRBD1 is a possible D gene (5 bases). There are 15 residues in the CDR3. CDR1 and CDR2 from the germline V gene are KGHSH and LQKENI. Trimming took 3 bases from V and 4 from J, leaving 10 bases between them. The CDR3 DNA sequence: TGTGCCAGCTCACCCAGCAGGGAGTATAATTCACCCCTCCACTTT. The encoded protein is CASSPSREYNSPLHF.

The V gene is TRBV30, the J gene TRBJ2-3; TRBD1 aligns across 8 bases. J lost 4 bases, V lost 0 bases, and 6 bases had no gene match. Per germline, CDR1 GTSNPN and CDR2 SVGIG (reference sequence). The CDR3 spans 15 residues. The CDR3 loop reads CAWSVHRGEADTQYF. The CDR3 nucleotides read TGTGCCTGGAGTGTACACAGGGGGGAAGCAGATACGCAGTATTTT.

This sequence joins TRBV30 and TRBJ2-1; D uncertain. CDR1 is GTSNPN, CDR2 SVGIG, per germline (reference sequence). The ends were cut back, 3 bases at V and 0 bases at J, with 12 bases in the middle. The CDR3 has 15 amino acids. As DNA, the CDR3 is TGTGCCTGGAGACGTCCCCTGAGCTCCTACAATGAGCAGTTCTTC. Encoded protein: CAWRRPLSSYNEQFF. Supplemented by reference TRBV30 and TRBJ2-1, the full variable domain reads SQTIHQWPATLVQPVGSPLSLECTVEGTSNPNLYWYRQAAGRGLQLLFYSVGIGQISSEVPQNLSASRPQDRQFILSSKKLLLSDSGFYLCAWRRPLSSYNEQFFGPGTRLTVL.

The rearrangement links TRBV6-5 to TRBJ1-3; TRBD1 is a possible D gene (5 bases). CDR1 and CDR2 (germline): MNHEY, SVGAGI. V shed 4 bases and J shed 2 bases, with 15 bases lying between them. CDR3 size: 16 residues. Here the CDR3 reads CASSSGSPMTGNTIYF. CDR3 DNA: TGTGCCAGCAGTTCAGGGTCCCCCATGACTGGAAACACCATATATTTT.

V is TRBV19 and J is TRBJ1-5; no firm D call. Germline CDR1 reads LNHDA; CDR2 reads SQIVND (reference sequence). The CDR3 is made up of 15 amino acids. Trimming left V 3 bases short and J 0 bases short, with 9 bases between. Here the CDR3 reads CASSMLGPSNQPQHF. The CDR3, as DNA: TGTGCCAGTAGTATGCTCGGTCCTAGCAATCAGCCCCAGCATTTT.

To note about this clone: This CDR3 is also generated by other DNA sequences in the sample. The chain carries TRBV30 and TRBJ1-3; D remains unclear. Germline V gene lookup returns CDR1 GTSNPN and CDR2 SVGIG (reference sequence). CDR3 length equals 14 residues. Trimming pared 0 bases from V and 1 base from J, leaving 7 bases between. This chain's CDR3 is CAWSVGGSGNTIYF. As DNA, the CDR3 is TGTGCCTGGAGTGTGGGAGGGTCTGGAAACACCATATATTTT.

This clone appeared once. V and J are TRBV5-1 and TRBJ1-2; no firm D call. V was trimmed by 0 bases and J by 4 bases, leaving 10 bases between them. Germline V gene lookup returns CDR1 SGHRS and CDR2 YFSETQ. The CDR3 spans 14 residues. CDR3 sequence (DNA): TGCGCCAGCAGCTTGGACGGGATCGGCTATGGCTACACCTTC. Protein: CASSLDGIGYGYTF.

The CDR3 region is CASSAAAPGGYTF. In DNA form, the CDR3 reads TGTGCCAGCAGTGCTGCGGCCCCGGGCGGCTACACCTTC. The rearrangement uses TRBV2 and TRBJ1-2; no clear D. The CDR3 contains 13 residues. The germline V gene encodes CDR1 SNHLY and CDR2 FYNNEI. V was clipped by 4 bases and J by 8 bases, with 14 bases between them.

The gene calls are TRBV18 and TRBJ1-2; maybe TRBD1 (6 bases). The germline V and J ends were trimmed by 5 bases and 6 bases, with 13 bases remaining between them. Germline CDR1 reads KGHSH; CDR2 reads LQKENI. The CDR3 loop spans 13 amino acids. The CDR3 bases are TGTGCCAGCTCATCGATGGGGGCCGATGGCTACACCTTC. This translates into CASSSMGADGYTF.

Comments on this clone: Within the sample, other DNA sequences also encode this same CDR3. The chain has TRBV7-9 and TRBJ1-2; 7 bases agree with TRBD1. In germline, CDR1 is SEHNR, CDR2 FQNEAQ (reference sequence). The length of the CDR3 is 14 residues. J was trimmed by 7 bases and V by 1 base; bases with no gene match: 6. CDR3 loop: CASSLEGTAGGYTF. The CDR3 DNA reads as TGTGCCAGCAGCTTAGAAGGGACAGCAGGTGGCTACACCTTC.

This clone was seen more than once but under ten times. The rearrangement links TRBV29-1 to TRBJ1-1; no reliable D call. This CDR3 contains 13 residues. V was shortened by 3 bases and J by 4 bases, with 12 bases between the two germline ends. Looked up from germline, CDR1 is SQVTM and CDR2 is ANQGSEA. The CDR3 DNA reads as TGCAGCGTTGACAACAGCCGGGGCACTGAAGCTTTCTTT. Translating it yields CSVDNSRGTEAFF.

The CDR3 sequence: CAGNRAPQETQYF. The DNA of the CDR3 is TGTGCCGGGAACAGGGCCCCCCAAGAGACCCAGTACTTC. The rearrangement uses TRBV6-1 and TRBJ2-5; TRBD1 might be the D (6 bases). Trimming removed 11 bases at V and 1 base at J, with 14 bases between. The CDR3 is 13 amino acids. Germline assignment: CDR1 MNHNS and CDR2 SASEGT.

The chain links TRBV7-9 to TRBJ2-7; possibly TRBD2 for D (6 bases). Germline CDR1 is SEHNR and CDR2 is FQNEAQ (reference sequence). The CDR3 is 13 amino acids. The V gene lost 11 bases and the J gene lost 3 bases, with 17 bases spanning the gap. The DNA of the CDR3 is TGTGCCTCCCGGGGGAAAACCATCTACGAGCAGTACTTC. It codes for CASRGKTIYEQYF.